This T cell receptor (beta chain) was sequenced for a study of CD8 T cells in Susac syndrome. Reverse transcription of about 0.45 to 1 ug RNA was carried out with random hexamers. One entry per CDR3 protein, called by TCRdb with MiXCR from the immunoSEQ multiplex PCR reads. The repertoire holds more than 85,000 distinct CDR3 sequences, with less than 97% as singletons. V was clipped by 3 bases and J by 2 bases, with 17 bases between them. The CDR3 extends over 16 amino acids. This chain uses TRBV12-3 or TRBV12-4 with TRBJ2-7; D possibly corresponds to TRBD1 (6 bases). This clonotype was obtained from a human donor in good health. Source material: CD4+ T cells from PBMCs. CDR3 in amino acids: CASSLGADRPPYEQYF. The DNA for the CDR3 is TGTGCCAGCAGTTTGGGGGCCGACCGACCTCCCTACGAGCAGTACTTC.